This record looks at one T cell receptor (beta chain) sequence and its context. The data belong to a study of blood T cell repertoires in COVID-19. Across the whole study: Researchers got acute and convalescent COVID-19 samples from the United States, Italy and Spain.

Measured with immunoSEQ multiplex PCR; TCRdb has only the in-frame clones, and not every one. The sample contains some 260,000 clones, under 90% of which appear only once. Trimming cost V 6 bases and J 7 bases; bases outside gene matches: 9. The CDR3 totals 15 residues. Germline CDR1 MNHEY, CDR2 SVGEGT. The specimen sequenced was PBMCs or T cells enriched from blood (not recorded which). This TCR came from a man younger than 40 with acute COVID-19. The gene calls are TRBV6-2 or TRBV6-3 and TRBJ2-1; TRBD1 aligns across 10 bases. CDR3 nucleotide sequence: TGTGCCAGCAGCAACGGGTGGACAGGGGGTAATGAGCAGTTCTTC. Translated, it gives CASSNGWTGGNEQFF.